The present T cell receptor (beta chain) was sequenced within a study of T cell responses to AZD1222 COVID-19 vaccine. Study-wide results and limits: There were vaccine-associated CD4 TCRs across spike, dominant at 160-218 and 743-854.

TCRdb's copy holds only in-frame clones and misses some; the assay was immunoSEQ multiplex PCR. The table has 90,000 to 100,000 clones, roughly 86% seen once; the top ten hold approximately 15%. This clone appeared a single time. Its specificity is unknown. The sequence was collected from an adult who received the AZD1222 COVID-19 vaccine. The source material was peripheral blood, sampled 28 days after the second AZD1222 dose.

CDR3 DNA: TGTGCCAGCACCGTAGGGACTAGCGGGAAAAGGGATGAGCAGTTCTTC. Translated, it gives CASTVGTSGKRDEQFF. The chain is built from TRBV28 and TRBJ2-1, with 13 bases fitting TRBD2. V dropped 7 bases and J dropped 8; count of bases not matched to a gene: 11. Germline V gives CDR1 MDHEN, CDR2 SYDVKM. The CDR3 consists of 16 residues.